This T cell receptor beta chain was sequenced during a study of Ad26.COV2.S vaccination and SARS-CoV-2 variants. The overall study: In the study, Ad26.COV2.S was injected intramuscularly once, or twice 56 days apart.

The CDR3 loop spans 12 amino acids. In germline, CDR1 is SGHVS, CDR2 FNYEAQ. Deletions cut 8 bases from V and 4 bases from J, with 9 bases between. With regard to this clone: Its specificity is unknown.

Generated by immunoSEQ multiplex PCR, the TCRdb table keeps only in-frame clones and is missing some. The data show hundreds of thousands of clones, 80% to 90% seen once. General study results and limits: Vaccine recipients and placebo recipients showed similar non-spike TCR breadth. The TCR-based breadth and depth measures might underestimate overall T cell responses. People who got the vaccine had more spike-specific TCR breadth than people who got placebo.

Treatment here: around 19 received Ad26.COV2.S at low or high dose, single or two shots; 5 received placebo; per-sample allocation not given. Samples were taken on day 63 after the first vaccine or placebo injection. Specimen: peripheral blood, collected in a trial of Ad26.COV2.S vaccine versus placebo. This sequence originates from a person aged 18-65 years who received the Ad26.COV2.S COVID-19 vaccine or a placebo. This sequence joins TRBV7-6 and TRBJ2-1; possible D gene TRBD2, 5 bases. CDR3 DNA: TGTGCCAGCGGGAGTCTGTACAATGAGCAGTTCTTC. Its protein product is CASGSLYNEQFF.